The 32 T cell receptor beta chains given below trace back to one sample, sequenced in a study of OX40 agonist ivuxolimab in advanced cancers. Assay used: immunoSEQ multiplex PCR; TCRdb lists only in-frame clones, some missing. This sample has 70,000 to 100,000 clones, with 86% found just once. The source was CD4+ or CD8+ T cells sorted from blood, collected in a trial of the OX40 agonist ivuxolimab. The receptor set was obtained from an adult with an advanced solid tumor such as melanoma, head and neck, liver or kidney cancer.

The chain couples TRBV2 to TRBJ2-7; D remains ambiguous. The CDR3 extends over 14 amino acids. Germline CDR1 reads SNHLY; CDR2 reads FYNNEI. V gave up 2 bases and J gave up 5 bases, with 13 bases separating them. DNA of the CDR3: TGTGCCAGCAGTGAACGGACCTTGGTCCACGAGCAGTACTTC. It translates to CASSERTLVHEQYF.

In this sample, this clone turned up a few times. This chain connects TRBV10-3 to TRBJ2-7; 7 bases line up with TRBD2. With V trimmed by 4 bases and J by 6 bases, 6 bases remained unmatched. CDR3 length equals 13 residues. Looked up from germline, CDR1 is ENHRY and CDR2 is SYGVKD. CDR3 amino acids: CAISGGRALEQYF. The CDR3 DNA reads TGTGCCATCAGTGGTGGGAGGGCCCTCGAGCAGTACTTC.

This clone was seen once. The chain carries TRBV10-3 and TRBJ2-1, with no clear D. Germline CDR1 ENHRY, CDR2 SYGVKD. Trimming took off 10 bases at V and 6 bases at J, with 10 bases between the two ends. This CDR3 is 11 amino acids long. CDR3 nucleotides: TGTGCCACCTTAACGAGCAATGAGCAGTTCTTC. This translates into CATLTSNEQFF.

The rearrangement uses TRBV9 and TRBJ2-2, with D perhaps TRBD1 or TRBD2 (6 bases each). Trimming removed 4 bases at V and 2 bases at J, with 12 bases between. Looked up from germline, CDR1 is SGDLS and CDR2 is YYNGEE. The CDR3 is 15 amino acids. The CDR3 DNA follows: TGTGCCAGCAGCAGGGGGGACGTTAACACCGGGGAGCTGTTTTTT. This sequence encodes CASSRGDVNTGELFF.

The genes are TRBV11-2 and TRBJ2-7; D possibly corresponds to TRBD2 (6 bases). Per the germline V gene, CDR1 is SGHAT and CDR2 is FQNNGV. This CDR3 has 16 amino acids. Trimming cost V 5 bases and J 2 bases, with 19 bases left between them. CDR3 sequence (DNA): TGTGCCAGCAGCCTGACTATTAGCGGACTAACCTACGAGCAGTACTTC. This translates into CASSLTISGLTYEQYF.

The genes are TRBV5-1 and TRBJ2-2; no reliable D call. CDR1 and CDR2 (germline): SGHRS, YFSETQ. Trimming took off 3 bases at V and 2 bases at J, with 2 bases between the two ends. This CDR3 has 12 residues. CDR3 sequence (DNA): TGCGCCAGCAGCTCCAACACCGGGGAGCTGTTTTTT. Protein: CASSSNTGELFF.

This rearrangement joins TRBV11-2 to TRBJ1-4, with 9 bases lining up with TRBD1. The CDR3 consists of 19 residues. Germline assignment: CDR1 SGHAT and CDR2 FQNNGV. After removal of 1 base from V and 0 bases from J, the junction contained 9 bases not matched to a gene. The CDR3 here is CASSLAGTGYETTNEKLFF. CDR3 coding DNA: TGTGCCAGCAGCTTAGCCGGGACAGGGTATGAGACAACTAATGAAAAACTGTTTTTT.

The rearrangement uses TRBV5-1 and TRBJ2-1; 12 nucleotides agree with TRBD2. Germline CDR1 reads SGHRS; CDR2 reads YFSETQ. The V and J ends lost 3 bases and 6 bases, in that order; junction bases with no gene match: 4. The CDR3 sequence is 15 residues long. The CDR3 protein is CASSSLAGGLNEQFF. The CDR3 DNA is TGCGCCAGCAGCTCCCTAGCGGGAGGGCTCAATGAGCAGTTCTTC.

This sequence joins TRBV12-2 and TRBJ2-4; TRBD2 is the table's D call and was not checked against the DNA. TRBV12-2 is assigned pseudogene status. This CDR3 is built from 17 residues. The CDR3 nucleotides read TGTGCAAGTCGCGCGGTGCGGGAAGGCGTAGCCAAAAACATTCAGTACTTC. This encodes CASRAVREGVAKNIQYF.

This clone was counted between two and nine times. The chain uses TRBV11-2 and TRBJ1-5; D uncertain. The CDR3 length is 13 residues. In germline, CDR1 is SGHAT, CDR2 FQNNGV. Deletions cut 5 bases from V and 5 bases from J, with 10 bases between. CDR3 amino acids: CASSPGRDQPQHF. For the CDR3, the DNA is TGTGCCAGCAGCCCCGGCCGGGATCAGCCCCAGCATTTT.

The chain carries TRBV7-9 and TRBJ1-1, with D perhaps TRBD1 (6 bases). The germline V and J ends were trimmed by 7 bases and 4 bases, with 19 bases remaining between them. Germline CDR1 reads SEHNR; CDR2 reads FQNEAQ (reference sequence). The CDR3 contains 15 residues. The DNA for the CDR3 is TGTGCCAGCATCCCTGTTGAGGGGGTTGGCACTGAAGCTTTCTTT. Protein sequence: CASIPVEGVGTEAFF.

The rearrangement uses TRBV11-2 and TRBJ2-2, with TRBD2 identical over 9 bases. V lost 5 bases and J lost 2; bases outside the gene matches: 6. The germline V gene has CDR1 SGHAT and CDR2 FQNNGV. The CDR3 spans 16 residues. The CDR3 reads CASSPQAGGNTGELFF. CDR3 DNA sequence: TGTGCCAGCAGCCCTCAAGCGGGAGGCAACACCGGGGAGCTGTTTTTT.

The rearrangement joins TRBV5-1 to TRBJ2-5; a possible D gene is TRBD2 (5 bases). Between the trimmed V and J ends, which lost 0 bases and 1 base, there was a span of 7 bases. The germline V gene has CDR1 SGHRS and CDR2 YFSETQ. CDR3 length: 14 amino acids. This CDR3 reads CASSLASGQETQYF. In DNA, the CDR3 is TGCGCCAGCAGCTTGGCGAGCGGCCAAGAGACCCAGTACTTC.

The rearrangement links TRBV7-2 to TRBJ2-7; possible D gene TRBD1, 5 bases. The CDR3 totals 15 residues. V gave up 1 base and J gave up 4 bases, with 14 bases separating them. Germline lookup yields CDR1 SGHTA and CDR2 FQGNSA. The CDR3 region has the DNA TGTGCCAGCAGCTTAGTTCCAGGGCAGAGTTACGAGCAGTACTTC. This translates into CASSLVPGQSYEQYF.

The V and J genes are TRBV7-8 and TRBJ2-1; unclear D gene. The CDR3 is 15 residues long. In germline, CDR1 is SGHVS, CDR2 FQNEAQ. Trimming removed 0 bases from V and 3 bases from J, with 9 bases in between. CDR3 DNA sequence: TGTGCCAGCAGCTTAGCAGAGGAAGTCTACAATGAGCAGTTCTTC. This translates into CASSLAEEVYNEQFF.

This sequence joins TRBV5-1 and TRBJ1-5; a possible D gene is TRBD1 (6 bases). Germline values: CDR1 SGHRS, CDR2 YFSETQ. The V and J ends lost 0 bases and 5 bases respectively, with 15 bases between them. CDR3 length equals 16 residues. CDR3 loop: CASSLEPTGTDQPQHF. CDR3 DNA sequence: TGCGCCAGCAGCTTGGAGCCAACAGGGACGGATCAGCCCCAGCATTTT.

This rearrangement joins TRBV5-1 to TRBJ2-1, with TRBD2 matching 7 bases. CDR1 and CDR2 (germline): SGHRS, YFSETQ. The CDR3 loop spans 14 amino acids. The J segment lost 4 bases and the V segment lost 3 bases, leaving 4 bases of the junction unmatched. The CDR3 protein is CASSSRLAYNEQFF. The CDR3 bases are TGCGCCAGCAGCTCTAGACTAGCATACAATGAGCAGTTCTTC.

The rearrangement links TRBV6-5 to TRBJ2-1; TRBD2 might be the D (5 bases). Trimming pared 6 bases from V and 6 bases from J, leaving 12 bases between. In germline, CDR1 is MNHEY, CDR2 SVGAGI. CDR3 length: 13 residues. The CDR3 DNA reads as TGTGCCAGCAGCCGCGCCACTAGCAATGAGCAGTTCTTC. This gives the protein CASSRATSNEQFF.

The chain is built from TRBV7-9 and TRBJ2-5, with TRBD2 identical over 9 bases. The CDR3 is 18 amino acids. V shed 5 bases, J shed 3 bases, and the junction held 16 bases outside the gene matches. CDR1 is SEHNR and CDR2 is FQNEAQ in the germline V gene (reference sequence). CDR3 DNA: TGTGCCAGCAGCCGAAAACCTTTGACTAGCGGAGCCGAAGAGACCCAGTACTTC. Translated, it gives CASSRKPLTSGAEETQYF. Based on the CDR3 plus reference TRBV7-9 and TRBJ2-5, the full variable domain is DTGVSQNPRHKITKRGQNVTFRCDPISEHNRLYWYRQTLGQGPEFLTYFQNEAQLEKSRLLSDRFSAERPKGSFSTLEIQRTEQGDSAMYLCASSRKPLTSGAEETQYFGPGTRLLVL.

The rearrangement joins TRBV28 to TRBJ2-1, with D perhaps TRBD1 or TRBD2 (5 bases each). Germline lookup yields CDR1 MDHEN and CDR2 SYDVKM. The V and J ends lost 6 bases and 10 bases respectively, with 16 bases between them. There are 13 residues in the CDR3. CDR3 sequence reads: CASSYSGPREQFF. CDR3 in DNA: TGTGCCAGCAGCTACTCGGGGCCCAGGGAGCAGTTCTTC.

This rearrangement joins TRBV6-5 to TRBJ1-4; D is possibly TRBD1 (6 bases). The CDR3 runs to 15 residues. Trimming left V 2 bases short and J 8 bases short, with 15 bases between. CDR1 is MNHEY and CDR2 is SVGAGI in the germline V gene. The DNA for the CDR3 is TGTGCCAGCAGTTACCGGGGGGCTGGTAGGGAAAAACTGTTTTTT. Its translation is CASSYRGAGREKLFF.

This clone was recorded only once. The V and J genes are TRBV25-1 and TRBJ1-2, with a tentative D call TRBD1 (5 bases). The CDR3 sequence is 14 residues long. Per the germline V gene, CDR1 is MGHDK and CDR2 is SYGVNS. Trimming stripped 4 bases from V and 9 bases from J, with 18 bases between. CDR3 region: CASSGGTDNFSYTF. CDR3 bases: TGTGCCAGCAGTGGGGGGACCGACAACTTTAGCTACACCTTC.

V gene TRBV6-1 combines with J gene TRBJ2-7, with 12 bases fitting TRBD2. This CDR3 is 14 amino acids long. Looked up from germline, CDR1 is MNHNS and CDR2 is SASEGT. V was clipped by 7 bases and J by 1 base; unmatched bases: 2. The CDR3 spells CASKLAGGSYEQYF. CDR3 nucleotide sequence: TGTGCCAGCAAACTAGCGGGAGGTTCCTACGAGCAGTACTTC.

This rearrangement joins TRBV29-1 to TRBJ2-7; 7 bases are shared with TRBD2. After removal of 4 bases from V and 2 bases from J, the junction contained 5 bases not matched to a gene. CDR1 and CDR2 from the germline V gene are SQVTM and ANQGSEA. CDR3 length: 13 amino acids. CDR3: CSVAPSGTYEQYF. As DNA, the CDR3 is TGCAGCGTTGCGCCTAGCGGTACCTACGAGCAGTACTTC.

The rearrangement joins TRBV6-5 to TRBJ1-2, with 8 bases fitting TRBD1. The V segment lost 5 bases and the J segment 6 bases; nucleotides outside the gene matches: 8. The CDR3 contains 14 residues. Per germline, CDR1 MNHEY and CDR2 SVGAGI. The CDR3 sequence: CASSLTGGRNGYTF. CDR3 bases: TGTGCCAGCAGTCTAACAGGGGGAAGGAATGGCTACACCTTC.

The chain recombines TRBV6-4 with TRBJ1-3; D not certain. From germline, CDR1 is MRHNA and CDR2 SNTAGT. V was shortened by 8 bases and J by 2 bases, with 25 bases between the two germline ends. CDR3 length equals 18 residues. For the CDR3, the DNA is TGTGCCAGCCCCCCCCCGCACCAGGAACCTGGCACTGGAAACACCATATATTTT. The encoded protein is CASPPPHQEPGTGNTIYF.

J is TRBJ2-3 and V is TRBV19; 10 bases fit TRBD2. This CDR3 has 17 amino acids. J lost 1 base, V lost 5 bases, and 9 bases had no gene match. Germline values: CDR1 LNHDA, CDR2 SQIVND (reference sequence). CDR3 bases: TGTGCCAGTAGTGCCCTGGGACTAGCGACCGGCACAGATACGCAGTATTTT. Translating gives CASSALGLATGTDTQYF. The full variable domain, with the rest looked up from reference TRBV19 and TRBJ2-3, is DGGITQSPKYLFRKEGQNVTLSCEQNLNHDAMYWYRQDPGQGLRLIYYSQIVNDFQKGDIAEGYSVSREKKESFPLTVTSAQKNPTAFYLCASSALGLATGTDTQYFGPGTRLTVL.

J is TRBJ1-3 and V is TRBV6-1; no firm D call. CDR1 is MNHNS, CDR2 SASEGT, per germline. V dropped 5 bases and J dropped 1 base, with 9 bases sitting between them. CDR3 length: 14 amino acids. The CDR3 region has the DNA TGTGCCAGCAGTTCCACCAGATCTGGAAACACCATATATTTT. Translation: CASSSTRSGNTIYF.

The genes are TRBV10-2 and TRBJ2-1, with D perhaps given as TRBD1 or TRBD2 (5 bases each). There are 13 residues in the CDR3. V was pared by 7 bases and J by 8 bases, with 15 bases between. Germline CDR1 and CDR2: WSHSY and SAAADI. The CDR3 loop reads CASTGPSGDEQFF. In nucleotides, the CDR3 is TGCGCCAGCACGGGACCCTCTGGGGATGAGCAGTTCTTC.

CDR3: CASSLWGASGRSGANVLTF. The CDR3 DNA reads as TGTGCCAGCAGTTTATGGGGGGCCAGCGGGAGGTCTGGGGCCAACGTCCTGACTTTC. V and J are TRBV28 and TRBJ2-6; 9 bases agree with TRBD2. Trimming at V came to 0 bases and at J to 1 base, leaving 7 bases not matched to a gene. The CDR3 extends over 19 amino acids. The V gene's germline CDR1 is MDHEN and CDR2 SYDVKM.

This clone was detected once. This rearrangement joins TRBV11-3 to TRBJ2-2; D is unresolved. This CDR3 is 13 amino acids long. Trimming removed 0 bases at V and 3 bases at J, with 2 bases between. Germline assignment: CDR1 SGHNT and CDR2 YENEEA. The chain's CDR3 is CASSLEDTGELFF. CDR3 bases: TGTGCCAGCAGCTTAGAGGACACCGGGGAGCTGTTTTTT.

The genes are TRBV6-5 and TRBJ2-5, with 11 nucleotides matching TRBD1. V dropped 5 bases and J dropped 1; count of bases not matched to a gene: 3. Per the germline V gene, CDR1 is MNHEY and CDR2 is SVGAGI. CDR3 size: 15 residues. The CDR3 DNA reads TGTGCCAGCAGTAGGGACAGGGGGAGCCAAGAGACCCAGTACTTC. It specifies CASSRDRGSQETQYF.